Following are 21 T cell receptor beta chains from one sample sequenced in a study of cytomegalovirus exposure and HLA in healthy donors. A multiplex PCR was run with 60 Vbeta primers and 13 Jbeta primers. Clones were read by immunoSEQ multiplex PCR, and TCRdb kept only the in-frame ones, dropping some. The table records 95,000 to 130,000 clones, around 75% of them present only once. Sequencing used PBMCs. These receptors came from a woman aged 18-29 years in good health and CMV-seronegative.

V is TRBV6-1 and J is TRBJ2-3; D possibly corresponds to TRBD2 (6 bases). V was clipped by 8 bases and J by 0 bases, with 9 bases between them. This CDR3 region has 13 residues. Germline CDR1 is MNHNS and CDR2 is SASEGT. DNA for the CDR3: TGTGCCAGCCGGAGGGCTAGCACAGATACGCAGTATTTT. Translated, it gives CASRRASTDTQYF.

This chain links TRBV30 with TRBJ1-5, with 11 nucleotides matching TRBD1. Per the germline V gene, CDR1 is GTSNPN and CDR2 is SVGIG (reference sequence). CDR3 length: 17 residues. After removal of 3 bases from V and 6 bases from J, the junction contained 13 bases not matched to a gene. The CDR3 DNA reads TGTGCCTGGAGCCCCCTTGGGGGACAGGGGGATAGTCAGCCCCAGCATTTT. Its translation is CAWSPLGGQGDSQPQHF.

The rearrangement uses TRBV27 and TRBJ2-3, with 7 bases that match TRBD1. The germline V gene encodes CDR1 MNHEY and CDR2 SMNVEV (reference sequence). The CDR3 covers 15 residues. The V segment lost 5 bases and the J segment 2 bases; nucleotides outside the gene matches: 7. CDR3 DNA sequence: TGTGCCAGCAGTCCCCAGGACAGGATCACAGATACGCAGTATTTT. Translated, it gives CASSPQDRITDTQYF.

As DNA, the CDR3 is TGTGCCAGCAGAACCTCGGTCATCTACGAGCAGTACTTC. Its protein product is CASRTSVIYEQYF. The chain links TRBV28 to TRBJ2-7; D unclear. Trimming removed 6 bases at V and 3 bases at J, with 12 bases between. Per the germline V gene, CDR1 is MDHEN and CDR2 is SYDVKM. The CDR3 is made up of 13 amino acids.

This clone was observed a single time. The chain employs TRBV19 and TRBJ1-2, with D unclear. This CDR3 has 13 amino acids. The V gene's germline CDR1 is LNHDA and CDR2 SQIVND (reference sequence). The V gene lost 4 bases and the J gene lost 12 bases, with 18 bases spanning the gap. The CDR3 loop is CASSTRTEMEDTF. The CDR3 region has the DNA TGTGCCAGTAGTACCCGTACAGAGATGGAAGACACCTTC.

The chain couples TRBV30 to TRBJ1-3, with D perhaps matching TRBD1 (5 bases). The CDR3 sequence is 14 residues long. V dropped 6 bases and J dropped 3 bases, with 15 bases sitting between them. CDR1 is GTSNPN, CDR2 SVGIG, per germline (reference sequence). The CDR3: CACPGGGSGNTIYF. As DNA, the CDR3 is TGTGCCTGCCCTGGGGGGGGAAGTGGAAACACCATATATTTT.

This sequence joins TRBV5-6 and TRBJ2-5, with unresolved D. V lost 1 base to trimming and J lost 12 bases, with 10 bases between them. This CDR3 comprises 11 residues. Germline CDR1 is SGHDT and CDR2 is YYEEEE. The CDR3 sequence is CASSLSGVEYF. In DNA form, the CDR3 reads TGTGCCAGCAGCTTGAGTGGAGTGGAGTACTTC.

This sequence joins TRBV27 and TRBJ1-5; 7 bases agree with TRBD1. Per the germline V gene, CDR1 is MNHEY and CDR2 is SMNVEV (reference sequence). V shed 5 bases and J 7 bases; nucleotides not matched to a gene: 8. CDR3 length: 14 residues. CDR3 amino acids: CASSTRTGGQPQHF. The DNA for the CDR3 is TGTGCCAGCAGTACACGGACAGGAGGGCAGCCCCAGCATTTT.

The rearrangement uses TRBV2 and TRBJ2-2; D is unclear. The CDR3 consists of 12 residues. V was shortened by 4 bases and J by 4 bases, with 4 bases between the two germline ends. CDR1 is SNHLY and CDR2 is FYNNEI in the germline V gene. The CDR3: CASSAGTGELFF. DNA of the CDR3: TGTGCCAGCAGTGCGGGCACCGGGGAGCTGTTTTTT.

This clone appeared once. The chain has TRBV5-1 and TRBJ1-1, with 7 bases lining up with TRBD1. Germline V lookup: CDR1 SGHRS, CDR2 YFSETQ. The CDR3 is made up of 13 amino acids. V shed 4 bases, J shed 5 bases, and the junction held 5 bases outside the gene matches. The CDR3 region is CASSTQGYTEAFF. CDR3 DNA: TGCGCCAGCAGCACACAGGGGTATACTGAAGCTTTCTTT.

J is TRBJ1-2 and V is TRBV28; a possible D gene is TRBD1 (6 bases). The V gene lost 3 bases and the J gene lost 8 bases, with 22 bases spanning the gap. CDR3 length: 16 amino acids. The V gene's germline CDR1 is MDHEN and CDR2 SYDVKM. The DNA for the CDR3 is TGTGCCAGCAGTTTTCAACCTGCGGGGGCCCTCGGGGGCTACACCTTC. Translated: CASSFQPAGALGGYTF.

A few counts support this clone. The V call is TRBV5-5, the J call TRBJ1-5, with 7 bases lining up with TRBD1. The CDR3 runs 17 residues. The V gene end was trimmed by 1 base and the J gene end by 5 bases; junction bases not matched to a gene: 12. Germline V gene sequence: CDR1 SGHKS, CDR2 YYEKEE (reference sequence). Written as DNA, the CDR3 is TGTGCCAGCAGCTTGAGGCGGGACAGTGGACAGGATCAGCCCCAGCATTTT. The encoded protein is CASSLRRDSGQDQPQHF.

The chain recombines TRBV23-1 with TRBJ2-5, with 9 bases identical to TRBD1. Being an ORF, TRBV23-1 has a function that is uncertain. The CDR3 totals 16 residues. The trim removed 0 bases at V and 5 bases at J, leaving 7 bases unmatched. Written as DNA, the CDR3 is TGCGCCAGCAGTCAATCGGACAGGGGACTATGGGAGACCCAGTACTTC. This encodes CASSQSDRGLWETQYF.

The gene calls are TRBV28 and TRBJ1-2; no clear D. V lost 6 bases and J lost 6, with 20 bases in between. The CDR3 spans 15 residues. The germline V gene has CDR1 MDHEN and CDR2 SYDVKM. CDR3 protein: CASSRDLPKEDGYTF. The CDR3 DNA is TGTGCCAGCAGCCGGGATTTGCCAAAAGAGGATGGCTACACCTTC.

For this clone: Compared with germline, one end of the junction differs, possibly owing to a read error. The genes are TRBV7-9 and TRBJ1-4, with TRBD1 identical over 7 bases. The CDR3 length is 16 residues. Germline lookup yields CDR1 SEHNR and CDR2 FQNEAQ (reference sequence). The CDR3 is CSSSFTSAGGNEKLFF. The CDR3, as DNA: TGTTCCAGCAGCTTTACTTCGGCAGGGGGAAATGAAAAACTGTTTTTT. Complete variable domain (other parts from reference TRBV7-9 and TRBJ1-4): DTGVSQNPRHKITKRGQNVTFRCDPISEHNRLYWYRQTLGQGPEFLTYFQNEAQLEKSRLLSDRFSAERPKGSFSTLEIQRTEQGDSAMYLCSSSFTSAGGNEKLFFGSGTQLSVL.

The chain joins TRBV19 to TRBJ2-5, with no clear D. The CDR3 sequence is 11 residues long. CDR1 and CDR2 from the germline V gene are LNHDA and SQIVND (reference sequence). The V end lost 3 bases, the J end lost 5 bases, and 4 bases lay between the germline ends. CDR3 protein: CASSMSETQYF. The DNA of the CDR3 is TGTGCCAGTAGTATGTCTGAGACCCAGTACTTC. The whole variable domain, remainder taken from reference TRBV19 and TRBJ2-5, is DGGITQSPKYLFRKEGQNVTLSCEQNLNHDAMYWYRQDPGQGLRLIYYSQIVNDFQKGDIAEGYSVSREKKESFPLTVTSAQKNPTAFYLCASSMSETQYFGPGTRLLVL.

The CDR3 region is CASSATGLRNQPQHF. CDR3 nucleotides: TGTGCCAGCAGTGCCACGGGACTCAGAAATCAGCCCCAGCATTTT. The chain combines TRBV2 with TRBJ1-5; the D gene is possibly TRBD1 (5 bases). This CDR3 is built from 15 residues. Trimming left V 4 bases short and J 4 bases short, with 14 bases between. Germline V gives CDR1 SNHLY, CDR2 FYNNEI.

The chain recombines TRBV30 with TRBJ1-5; no clear D gene. The germline V gene has CDR1 GTSNPN and CDR2 SVGIG (reference sequence). The CDR3 loop spans 13 amino acids. The germline V and J ends were trimmed by 5 bases and 5 bases, with 13 bases remaining between them. The CDR3 spells CAWAGLTDQPQHF. The CDR3 DNA reads TGTGCCTGGGCTGGACTGACCGATCAGCCCCAGCATTTT.

This clone has only a few counts. The rearrangement joins TRBV27 to TRBJ1-6, with 8 bases fitting TRBD1. Germline CDR1 is MNHEY and CDR2 is SMNVEV (reference sequence). V was pared by 8 bases and J by 7 bases, with 4 bases of the junction left unmatched. The CDR3 covers 13 residues. The CDR3 here is CASRQGRNSPLHF. In DNA form, the CDR3 reads TGTGCCAGCCGACAGGGGCGGAATTCACCCCTCCACTTT.

Comments on this clone: This sample also contains other DNA sequences that code for the same CDR3. This rearrangement joins TRBV19 to TRBJ1-6, with TRBD1 matching over 10 bases. V shed 8 bases and J 8 bases; nucleotides not matched to a gene: 3. The CDR3 covers 13 residues. Germline loops: CDR1 LNHDA, CDR2 SQIVND (reference sequence). As DNA, the CDR3 is TGTGCCAGTTCCGGGACAGGGGATTCACCCCTCCACTTT. This codes for CASSGTGDSPLHF.

The chain carries TRBV14 and TRBJ2-3, with D possibly TRBD2 on 6 matching bases. Trimming removed 0 bases at V and 3 bases at J, with 13 bases between. CDR3 length: 16 amino acids. The V gene's germline CDR1 is SGHDN and CDR2 FVKESK. CDR3 region: CASSQDRGWGTDTQYF. The CDR3 DNA reads TGTGCCAGCAGCCAAGATCGGGGGTGGGGGACAGATACGCAGTATTTT. Filled out from reference TRBV14 and TRBJ2-3, the complete variable domain reads EAGVTQFPSHSVIEKGQTVTLRCDPISGHDNLYWYRRVMGKEIKFLLHFVKESKQDESGMPNNRFLAERTGGTYSTLKVQPAELEDSGVYFCASSQDRGWGTDTQYFGPGTRLTVL.